The rows below give T cell receptor beta chains drawn from one sample of a study of T cells in Graves' hyperthyroidism and ophthalmopathy. TCRdb itself ran the multiplex PCR reads through MiXCR, one entry per CDR3 protein. The sample yields about 180,000 distinct CDR3 sequences, approximately 17% seen once. The sequenced sample consisted of blood. These receptors originate from a woman in her 50s with Graves' hyperthyroidism. The CDR3 runs from the conserved cysteine through the conserved F or W. A D gene is named only where the DNA matches it firmly. The size field is filled for only some rows; it gives once, few, many or a size class.

CDR3	DNA	V	size	J	D
CASSLGLVTGELFF	TGTGCCAGCAGCTTAGGACTAGTTACCGGGGAGCTGTTTTTT	TRBV7-2	many	TRBJ2-2	-
CASSPWGDGIKGDTEAFF	TGTGCCAGCTCACCTTGGGGGGACGGAATTAAAGGGGACACTGAAGCTTTCTTT	TRBV18	many	TRBJ1-1	-
CASSLTDYSNQPQHF	TGTGCCAGCAGCCTGACAGATTATAGCAATCAGCCCCAGCATTTT	TRBV6-1	many	TRBJ1-5	-
CARTVGDNEQFF	TGTGCCAGGACGGTAGGGGACAATGAGCAGTTCTTC	TRBV7-9	many	TRBJ2-1	-
CASSEGAGKIKNIQYF	TGTGCCAGCAGTGAAGGAGCAGGGAAAATCAAAAACATTCAGTACTTC	TRBV6-1	many	TRBJ2-4	-
CASSQEGGQGENEQFF	TGTGCCAGCAGCCAAGAGGGCGGACAGGGGGAAAATGAGCAGTTCTTC	TRBV4-2	-	TRBJ2-1	TRBD1
CAISRDRGLGYGYTF	TGTGCCATCAGCCGGGACAGGGGGCTGGGCTATGGCTACACCTTC	TRBV10-3	many	TRBJ1-2	TRBD1
CASSFRGALGGYTF	TGTGCCAGCAGTTTTAGGGGCGCCTTAGGTGGCTACACCTTC	TRBV28	-	TRBJ1-2	-
CASSPSSPSSYGYTF	TGCGCCAGCAGCCCTAGCAGCCCATCGAGCTATGGCTACACCTTC	TRBV4-3	many	TRBJ1-2	-
CASSEAGHRGQPQHF	TGTGCCAGCAGTGAAGCGGGACATAGGGGCCAGCCCCAGCATTTT	TRBV2	many	TRBJ1-5	-
CASSHGTGLYEQYF	TGTGCCAGCAGCCATGGGACAGGGCTTTACGAGCAGTACTTC	TRBV3-1	many	TRBJ2-7	TRBD1
CASRGYRTDTQYF	TGTGCCAGTCGAGGGTACCGCACAGATACGCAGTATTTT	TRBV19	many	TRBJ2-3	-
CASSKETGNTEAFF	TGTGCCAGCAGTAAAGAGACAGGGAACACTGAAGCTTTCTTT	TRBV6-1	many	TRBJ1-1	-
CASSFNTEAFF	TGTGCCAGCAGCTTTAACACTGAAGCTTTCTTT	TRBV11-2	many	TRBJ1-1	-
CASSKGEGGTQYF	TGTGCCAGCAGCAAGGGGGAGGGCGGGACCCAGTACTTC	TRBV13	many	TRBJ2-5	-
CATRHGGFSNQPQHF	TGTGCCACCCGACACGGGGGATTTAGCAATCAGCCCCAGCATTTT	TRBV15	many	TRBJ1-5	-
CASSSTGSQETQYF	TGTGCCAGCAGCTCGACAGGGTCCCAAGAGACCCAGTACTTC	TRBV7-2	many	TRBJ2-5	TRBD1
CASSVVGSSGNTIYF	TGTGCCAGCAGCGTAGTGGGCAGCTCTGGAAACACCATATATTTT	TRBV9	-	TRBJ1-3	-
CASIDQGARGYGYTF	TGTGCCAGCATTGATCAGGGGGCGCGGGGCTATGGCTACACCTTC	TRBV19	many	TRBJ1-2	TRBD1
CSVARTEYIEAFF	TGCAGCGTTGCCCGGACAGAATATATTGAAGCTTTCTTT	TRBV29-1	many	TRBJ1-1	-
CASSSRTGFGYEQYF	TGTGCCAGCAGTTCCCGGACAGGGTTCGGCTACGAGCAGTACTTC	TRBV12-3/TRBV12-4	many	TRBJ2-7	TRBD1
CASTWTDTQYF	TGTGCCAGCACCTGGACGGATACGCAGTATTTT	TRBV6-2/TRBV6-3	-	TRBJ2-3	-